The present T cell receptor (beta chain) was sequenced within a study of radiation and T cells in renal cell carcinoma. Study-wide results and limits: Top tumor clonotypes rose in blood 2 weeks post-radiation, then contracted. Baseline intratumoral clonotype presence is unknown without pretreatment biopsies.

In regard to this clone: Its antigen is as yet unknown.

Sequencing was performed with immunoSEQ multiplex PCR; in TCRdb, only in-frame clones are kept and a portion is missing. Seen here are 100,000 to 150,000 clones, around 85% observed once, and the top ten hold under 6.5%. Germline CDR1 reads SGHTA; CDR2 reads FQGNSA. The CDR3 spans 15 residues. With V trimmed by 1 base and J by 8 bases, 4 bases remained unmatched. The time point is: blood 2 weeks post-SBRT. Treatment described: 15 Gy SBRT to primary tumor, nephrectomy 4 weeks later. The tumor was a clear cell renal cell carcinoma. Specimen: blood, collected from a patient whose treatment included radiotherapy and nephrectomy. The J gene is TRBJ1-3, the V gene TRBV7-2, with TRBD1 matching over 11 bases. The receptor's source is a middle-aged man with renal cell carcinoma. The CDR3 coding sequence is TGTGCCAGCAGCTTAGTGGGACAGGGGGTTGACACCATATATTTT. Its protein product is CASSLVGQGVDTIYF.